The 5 T cell receptor beta chains below come from one sample, sequenced in a study of monozygotic twins with inflammatory bowel disease. TCRdb re-called the 5' RACE reads; one entry per CDR3 protein, DNA not given. Its listing shows approximately 400,000 distinct CDR3 sequences. The material sequenced was blood. Receptors originate from a human donor with ulcerative colitis or Crohn's disease, or a healthy co-twin of an affected twin (not recorded which).

The rearrangement uses TRBV6-1 and TRBJ1-4; checking the TCRdb D call of TRBD1 is not possible without DNA. The germline V gene has CDR1 MNHNS and CDR2 SASEGT. CDR3 length: 15 residues. The CDR3 region is CASSLPEGQQRRLFF.

The genes are TRBV3-1 and TRBJ2-7; TCRdb names TRBD2, which stays unverified in the absence of DNA. CDR1 is LGHDT, CDR2 YNNKEL, per germline (reference sequence). This CDR3 is 14 amino acids long. CDR3: CASSHTSGKHEQYF.

V and J are TRBV5-1 and TRBJ2-1; TCRdb selects TRBD2, and the lack of DNA leaves this call unchecked. This CDR3 contains 16 residues. Germline CDR1 is SGHRS and CDR2 is YFSETQ. The CDR3 protein is CASSLALAGQYNEQFF.

The gene calls are TRBV6-4 and TRBJ2-3; TCRdb's D call, TRBD1, is unchecked because there is no DNA. The CDR3 spans 20 residues. Germline-derived CDR1 and CDR2 are MRHNA and SNTAGT. The CDR3 region is CASSDPADYGGAPGTDTQYF.

The CDR3 here is CASSSSAGRQPQHF. This chain connects TRBV7-8 to TRBJ1-5; TCRdb calls TRBD1, which cannot be checked without DNA. CDR3 length equals 14 residues. In germline, CDR1 is SGHVS, CDR2 FQNEAQ.